The 12 T cell receptor beta chains listed next were all sequenced from one sample in a study of T cells in localized non-small cell lung cancer. Profiled with immunoSEQ multiplex PCR; TCRdb holds only in-frame clones, not every one. The data hold about 83,000 clones, with 80% observed a single time. The sequenced sample was peripheral blood, obtained before any cancer treatment. These receptors came from a female donor aged 60 or older with stage I lung adenocarcinoma.

V is TRBV28 and J is TRBJ1-4; perhaps TRBD1 as D (5 bases). Germline lookup yields CDR1 MDHEN and CDR2 SYDVKM. The CDR3 loop spans 13 amino acids. The V gene lost 1 base and the J gene lost 11 bases, with 11 bases spanning the gap. The CDR3 DNA is TGTGCCAGCAGTTTATCGGGGCCTAGGAAACTGTTTTTT. Translated: CASSLSGPRKLFF.

A few counts support this clone. V gene TRBV18 combines with J gene TRBJ2-3, with D hard to call. The CDR3 covers 12 residues. CDR1 and CDR2 from the germline V gene are KGHSH and LQKENI. V was pared by 2 bases and J by 2 bases, with 2 bases between. In nucleotides, the CDR3 is TGTGCCAGCTCACCATCCACAGATACGCAGTATTTT. This codes for CASSPSTDTQYF.

This rearrangement joins TRBV7-2 to TRBJ2-3, with TRBD1 as a possible D gene (5 bases). This CDR3 has 14 amino acids. In germline, CDR1 is SGHTA, CDR2 FQGNSA. Trimming removed 5 bases from V and 4 bases from J, with 13 bases in between. CDR3 nucleotides: TGTGCCAGCAGCCATCGGACATGGCCAGATACGCAGTATTTT. This gives the protein CASSHRTWPDTQYF.

The chain joins TRBV6-5 to TRBJ1-5, with D uncertain. Per the germline V gene, CDR1 is MNHEY and CDR2 is SVGAGI. The ends were cut back, 7 bases at V and 6 bases at J, with 13 bases in the middle. This CDR3 has 13 residues. Written as DNA, the CDR3 is TGTGCCAGCACATGGGTTCGAGGTCAGCCCCAGCATTTT. Translation gives CASTWVRGQPQHF.

This clone was counted a single time. The chain uses TRBV5-6 and TRBJ2-3; D uncertain. V lost 4 bases and J lost 7, with 16 bases in between. The CDR3 consists of 14 residues. Germline CDR1 is SGHDT and CDR2 is YYEEEE. Written as DNA, the CDR3 is TGTGCCAGCAGCCAGGCTAGTCCTTGGAATACGCAGTATTTT. Encoded protein: CASSQASPWNTQYF.

There are a few counts of this clone. The CDR3 is CASSTSGGGREAFF. The CDR3 coding sequence is TGCGCCAGCAGCACCTCAGGGGGCGGGAGGGAAGCTTTCTTT. This rearrangement joins TRBV4-3 to TRBJ1-1, with 8 bases aligning to TRBD1. CDR3 length: 14 amino acids. CDR1 is LGHNA and CDR2 is YSLEER in the germline V gene. Trimming took 5 bases from V and 8 from J; bases not matched to a gene: 10.

The chain combines TRBV10-1 with TRBJ2-7; a weak D match, TRBD2 (6 bases). Germline-derived CDR1 and CDR2 are WNHNN and SYGVQD (reference sequence). Between the trimmed V and J ends, which lost 0 bases and 7 bases, there was a span of 13 bases. The CDR3 has 14 residues. In nucleotides, the CDR3 is TGCGCCAGCAGTGAGTCGATAGGGGCGGGGGAGCAGTACTTC. It yields the protein CASSESIGAGEQYF.

The J gene is TRBJ1-6, the V gene TRBV19, with 9 bases fitting TRBD1. There are 17 residues in the CDR3. Trimming cost V 6 bases and J 1 base; bases outside gene matches: 7. Germline V gene lookup returns CDR1 LNHDA and CDR2 SQIVND (reference sequence). CDR3 loop: CASRDRGSPSYNSPLHF. In DNA, the CDR3 is TGTGCCAGTAGGGACAGGGGTAGTCCGTCCTATAATTCACCCCTCCACTTT.

In its sample, this clone was seen many times. V usage is TRBV7-2 and J usage is TRBJ1-3, with no clear D. Germline V gives CDR1 SGHTA, CDR2 FQGNSA. The CDR3 runs to 13 residues. V lost 5 bases and J 0 bases, leaving 5 bases between the germline ends. CDR3 in DNA: TGTGCCAGCAGCATGTACTCTGGAAACACCATATATTTT. Residues: CASSMYSGNTIYF.

J is TRBJ2-1 and V is TRBV10-3; possibly TRBD2 for D (6 bases). Per the germline V gene, CDR1 is ENHRY and CDR2 is SYGVKD. The V end was cut by 5 bases, the J end by 6 bases, with 20 bases between. This CDR3 comprises 16 residues. This chain's CDR3 is CAISQTSSLGANEQFF. CDR3 in DNA: TGTGCCATCAGTCAAACTAGCTCCCTTGGCGCCAATGAGCAGTTCTTC.

This chain uses TRBV28 with TRBJ2-7; 8 nucleotides align to TRBD1. J lost 2 bases, V lost 11 bases, and 5 bases had no gene match. This CDR3 spans 12 amino acids. Germline CDR1 is MDHEN and CDR2 is SYDVKM. In nucleotides, the CDR3 is TGTGCCTCCCGGACAGGGACCTACGAGCAGTACTTC. It encodes CASRTGTYEQYF.

V usage is TRBV27 and J usage is TRBJ2-3; D not certain. The length of the CDR3 is 12 residues. CDR1 is MNHEY and CDR2 is SMNVEV in the germline V gene (reference sequence). V was cut by 6 bases and J by 3 bases, with 7 bases left in between. CDR3 sequence: CASRGHTDTQYF. In DNA, the CDR3 is TGTGCCAGCAGGGGCCATACAGATACGCAGTATTTT.